The next 28 T cell receptor beta chains were all read from a single sample in a study of T cells expressing NK-cell markers. TCRdb re-called the 5' RACE reads; one entry per CDR3 protein, DNA not given. This sample contains 350,000 to 450,000 distinct CDR3 sequences. The sample consisted of blood T cells: a sorted CD56 or NKG2C T cell subset, CD4+ or CD8+ T cells, or bulk PBMC T cells (not recorded which). These receptors all stem from a man aged 18 to 69 in good health.

The rearrangement joins TRBV5-1 to TRBJ2-5; TCRdb proposes TRBD2, but this gene call is untestable without DNA. Germline V gives CDR1 SGHRS, CDR2 YFSETQ. This CDR3 contains 14 residues. The CDR3 protein is CASSRASAEETQYF. Looking up the rest from reference TRBV5-1 and TRBJ2-5 gives the full variable domain: KAGVTQTPRYLIKTRGQQVTLSCSPISGHRSVSWYQQTPGQGLQFLFEYFSETQRNKGNFPGRFSGRQFSNSRSEMNVSTLELGDSALYLCASSRASAEETQYFGPGTRLLVL.

The rearrangement links TRBV6-1 to TRBJ2-7. This CDR3 has 14 amino acids. The germline gives CDR1 MNHNS, CDR2 SASEGT. This CDR3 reads CASTQWGIGYEQYF.

The V and J genes are TRBV11-2 and TRBJ2-5; the TRBD2 assignment by TCRdb is unverifiable without DNA. The CDR3 loop spans 18 amino acids. Per germline, CDR1 SGHAT and CDR2 FQNNGV. The CDR3 loop is CASSSLAGGAAEYETQYF. The entire variable domain, with the rest obtained from reference TRBV11-2 and TRBJ2-5, is as follows: EAGVAQSPRYKIIEKRQSVAFWCNPISGHATLYWYQQILGQGPKLLIQFQNNGVVDDSQLPKDRFSAERLKGVDSTLKIQPAKLEDSAVYLCASSSLAGGAAEYETQYFGPGTRLLVL.

This chain uses TRBV20-1 with TRBJ1-1; TCRdb's D call of TRBD1 is untestable without DNA. Germline V lookup: CDR1 DFQATT, CDR2 SNEGSKA (reference sequence). The CDR3 consists of 12 residues. CDR3: CSALRQGTEAFF.

The V gene is TRBV7-2, the J gene TRBJ2-7; checking the TCRdb D call of TRBD1 is not possible without DNA. CDR3 length: 15 amino acids. CDR1 and CDR2 (germline): SGHTA, FQGNSA. The CDR3 loop reads CASSLMKGPSYEQYF. The full variable domain, its missing parts supplied by reference TRBV7-2 and TRBJ2-7, is GAGVSQSPSNKVTEKGKDVELRCDPISGHTALYWYRQSLGQGLEFLIYFQGNSAPDKSGLPSDRFSAERTGGSVSTLTIQRTQQEDSAVYLCASSLMKGPSYEQYFGPGTRLTVT.

The chain recombines TRBV11-2 with TRBJ1-6; TCRdb names TRBD1, which stays unverified in the absence of DNA. This CDR3 contains 15 residues. CDR1 SGHAT and CDR2 FQNNGV come from the germline V gene. The CDR3: CASSLVGGTASPLHF.

This chain connects TRBV4-1 to TRBJ1-6; there is no DNA to check the TCRdb D call of TRBD1. Per germline, CDR1 MGHRA and CDR2 YSYEKL. CDR3 length: 15 amino acids. CDR3 in amino acids: CASSQPGQGNSPLHF.

The J gene is TRBJ1-3, the V gene TRBV9; no DNA is available, so the TRBD1 call from TCRdb remains unchecked. From germline, CDR1 is SGDLS and CDR2 YYNGEE. CDR3 size: 15 residues. CDR3 sequence reads: CASSAGGGTGNTIYF. Full variable domain (remainder filled in from reference TRBV9 and TRBJ1-3): DSGVTQTPKHLITATGQRVTLRCSPRSGDLSVYWYQQSLDQGLQFLIQYYNGEERAKGNILERFSAQQFPDLHSELNLSSLELGDSALYFCASSAGGGTGNTIYFGEGSWLTVV.

The V gene is TRBV20-1, the J gene TRBJ2-2; with no DNA, the TCRdb D assignment of TRBD2 cannot be verified. CDR1 is DFQATT and CDR2 is SNEGSKA in the germline V gene (reference sequence). The CDR3 length is 17 residues. CDR3 residues: CSAKWTRGGANTGELFF.

The genes are TRBV21-1 and TRBJ2-7; TCRdb outputs TRBD1, but without DNA this stays unchecked. TRBV21-1 corresponds to a pseudogene. The CDR3 runs to 14 residues. The CDR3 spells CASSRRQFTYEQYF.

The chain combines TRBV12-3 or TRBV12-4 with TRBJ1-5; there is no DNA to check the TCRdb D call of TRBD1. CDR3 length: 19 residues. The CDR3: CASSLNLGTGLSSNQPQHF.

The chain recombines TRBV7-9 with TRBJ2-4. CDR1 SEHNR and CDR2 FQNEAQ come from the germline V gene (reference sequence). The CDR3 spans 13 residues. The CDR3 loop reads CASADLGKNIQYF.

This clonotype is medium-sized by frequency. The chain links TRBV5-1 to TRBJ2-6; TCRdb names TRBD1, which stays unverified in the absence of DNA. Germline V gene lookup returns CDR1 SGHRS and CDR2 YFSETQ. This CDR3 has 15 amino acids. CDR3 sequence reads: CASSEQGAGANVLTF. Filled out from reference TRBV5-1 and TRBJ2-6, the complete variable domain reads KAGVTQTPRYLIKTRGQQVTLSCSPISGHRSVSWYQQTPGQGLQFLFEYFSETQRNKGNFPGRFSGRQFSNSRSEMNVSTLELGDSALYLCASSEQGAGANVLTFGAGSRLTVL.

The chain is built from TRBV7-6 and TRBJ2-2; TCRdb outputs TRBD1, but without DNA this stays unchecked. CDR3 length: 13 residues. From germline, CDR1 is SGHVS and CDR2 FNYEAQ. The CDR3 is CASSFTGAGELFF.

The chain employs TRBV12-3 or TRBV12-4 and TRBJ2-5; the D call of TRBD1 rests on TCRdb alone, since no DNA is present to check it. The CDR3 has 12 residues. CDR3 loop: CAARVGGETQYF.

This chain joins TRBV7-8 and TRBJ2-7; TCRdb selects TRBD2, and the lack of DNA leaves this call unchecked. Germline V CDR1 and CDR2: SGHVS, FQNEAQ. The CDR3 is 15 residues long. CDR3: CASSISGTPRVGQYF.

The chain has TRBV2 and TRBJ2-5; the TRBD2 assignment by TCRdb is unverifiable without DNA. Germline values: CDR1 SNHLY, CDR2 FYNNEI. The CDR3 consists of 13 residues. The CDR3 reads CASRVGLAGTQYF.

The rearrangement uses TRBV20-1 and TRBJ2-7; TCRdb picks TRBD1, but there is no DNA to check that call. The germline V gene has CDR1 DFQATT and CDR2 SNEGSKA (reference sequence). This CDR3 spans 13 amino acids. The CDR3 loop reads CSAADPTGRWQYF.

The rearrangement joins TRBV15 to TRBJ2-1; TCRdb gives TRBD1 as the D gene, but with no DNA this cannot be confirmed. Germline-derived CDR1 and CDR2 are LNHNV and YYDKDF (reference sequence). The CDR3 is made up of 17 amino acids. The CDR3 protein is CATSRRAGHTSYNEQFF.

The rearrangement uses TRBV2 and TRBJ2-7; TCRdb's D call, TRBD1, is unchecked because there is no DNA. This CDR3 spans 15 amino acids. CDR1 and CDR2 from the germline V gene are SNHLY and FYNNEI. CDR3 in amino acids: CASKMDRGINYEQYF. The variable domain in full, with the rest retrieved from reference TRBV2 and TRBJ2-7, is EPEVTQTPSHQVTQMGQEVILRCVPISNHLYFYWYRQILGQKVEFLVSFYNNEISEKSEIFDDQFSVERPDGSNFTLKIRSTKLEDSAMYFCASKMDRGINYEQYFGPGTRLTVT.

The chain uses TRBV5-6 and TRBJ1-2; the D gene TCRdb calls, TRBD1, cannot be checked with no DNA. The germline CDR1 and CDR2 sequences are SGHDT and YYEEEE. The CDR3 extends over 14 amino acids. The CDR3 loop reads CASSYRGLGYGYTF.

V gene TRBV20-1 combines with J gene TRBJ1-5; TCRdb returns TRBD1, unconfirmable since there is no DNA. CDR1 and CDR2 from the germline V gene are DFQATT and SNEGSKA (reference sequence). The length of the CDR3 is 14 residues. CDR3: CSAPGGSGNQPQHF.

The chain has TRBV5-1 and TRBJ2-2; TCRdb names TRBD2, which stays unverified in the absence of DNA. Germline-derived CDR1 and CDR2 are SGHRS and YFSETQ. The CDR3 spans 14 residues. The CDR3 here is CASKTSPNTGELFF.

The rearrangement joins TRBV11-3 to TRBJ2-3; TCRdb calls TRBD1, which cannot be checked without DNA. CDR3 length equals 15 residues. The germline V gene encodes CDR1 SGHNT and CDR2 YENEEA. This CDR3 is CASNRQGGSSDTQYF.

The chain combines TRBV29-1 with TRBJ1-2; with no DNA, the TCRdb D assignment of TRBD1 cannot be verified. The CDR3 sequence is 11 residues long. Per the germline V gene, CDR1 is SQVTM and CDR2 is ANQGSEA. CDR3 loop: CSVYSGDGYTF.

The chain combines TRBV14 with TRBJ2-3; the D call of TRBD2 rests on TCRdb alone, since no DNA is present to check it. Germline CDR1 and CDR2: SGHDN and FVKESK. The CDR3 is 17 residues long. CDR3 residues: CASSRPLSGGARDTQYF.

The J gene is TRBJ2-6, the V gene TRBV11-3; TCRdb designates TRBD2, a call that cannot be tested without DNA. Germline CDR1 reads SGHNT; CDR2 reads YENEEA. This CDR3 has 20 amino acids. The CDR3 reads CASSLHTLSGSLSGANVLTF.

The chain links TRBV24-1 to TRBJ1-5; TCRdb calls TRBD1, which cannot be checked without DNA. CDR3 length: 17 amino acids. Germline V CDR1 and CDR2: KGHDR, SFDVKD. This CDR3 is CATTPEQPRTVTQPQHF.